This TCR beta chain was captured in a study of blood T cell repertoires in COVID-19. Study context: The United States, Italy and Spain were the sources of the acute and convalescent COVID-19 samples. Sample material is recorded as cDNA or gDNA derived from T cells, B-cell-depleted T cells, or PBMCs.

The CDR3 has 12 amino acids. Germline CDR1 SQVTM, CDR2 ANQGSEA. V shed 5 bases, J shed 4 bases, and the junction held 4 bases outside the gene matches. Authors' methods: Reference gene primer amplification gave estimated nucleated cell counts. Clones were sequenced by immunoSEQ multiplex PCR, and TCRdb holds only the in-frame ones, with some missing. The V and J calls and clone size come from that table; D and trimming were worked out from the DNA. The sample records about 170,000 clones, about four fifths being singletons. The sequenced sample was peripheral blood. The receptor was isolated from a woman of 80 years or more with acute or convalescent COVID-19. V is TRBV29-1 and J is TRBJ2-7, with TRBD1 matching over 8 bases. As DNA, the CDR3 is TGCAGCGTTTCGACAGGGGCGTACGAGCAGTACTTC. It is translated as CSVSTGAYEQYF.